Below, 19 T cell receptor beta chains from the same sample are listed, as sequenced in a study of blood T cells in healthy people across ages. Alongside a J-beta primer mix, a sample-barcoded 5' primer served in a second PCR lasting 7 to 11 cycles. In TCRdb, the 5' RACE reads were re-called with MiXCR into one record per CDR3 protein. The repertoire includes some 1,500,000 distinct CDR3 sequences, around 40% of them detected once, and about 4% sits in the top ten. Sequences were obtained from blood. The receptors were gathered from a woman between 18 and 29 years old in good health.

The chain joins TRBV4-3 to TRBJ1-2; no firm D call. The CDR3 runs 14 residues. Per the germline V gene, CDR1 is LGHNA and CDR2 is YSLEER. V lost 4 bases to trimming and J lost 4 bases, with 13 bases between them. In DNA, the CDR3 is TGCGCCAGCAGCCCCCAGCGAGAGAGCTATGGCTACACCTTC. Translated: CASSPQRESYGYTF.

The CDR3 DNA is TGCGCCAGCAGCCAAGACGAGGGAGCAACTAATGAAAAACTGTTTTTT. Translating it yields CASSQDEGATNEKLFF. The chain links TRBV4-3 to TRBJ1-4, with D uncertain. This CDR3 is built from 16 residues. With 0 bases removed from V and 0 bases from J, the gap between germline ends came to 8 bases. The V gene's germline CDR1 is LGHNA and CDR2 YSLEER.

V is TRBV6-5 and J is TRBJ1-1; TRBD1 might be the D (6 bases). The germline V and J ends were trimmed by 6 bases and 6 bases, with 20 bases remaining between them. CDR3 length: 15 residues. Germline CDR1 and CDR2: MNHEY and SVGAGI. The CDR3 nucleotides read TGTGCCAGCAGCTATGTACAGGGATTTGTTGCTGAAGCTTTCTTT. Translation: CASSYVQGFVAEAFF.

In its sample, this clonotype was seen a few times. The rearrangement links TRBV20-1 to TRBJ1-5; 8 bases line up with TRBD1. Germline CDR1 reads DFQATT; CDR2 reads SNEGSKA (reference sequence). CDR3 length: 14 residues. Losses at the gene ends were 6 bases for V and 5 bases for J; bases not matched to a gene: 9. In DNA form, the CDR3 reads TGCAGTGCCACCCCGGGACAGGTATATCAGCCCCAGCATTTT. Encoded protein: CSATPGQVYQPQHF.

This clonotype occurred a few times. This chain joins TRBV6-5 and TRBJ2-7, with D perhaps TRBD1 (5 bases). The CDR3 runs to 15 residues. Per the germline V gene, CDR1 is MNHEY and CDR2 is SVGAGI. Trimming removed 0 bases at V and 1 base at J, with 10 bases between. CDR3 protein: CASSYSGHMSYEQYF. CDR3 DNA: TGTGCCAGCAGTTACTCCGGACATATGTCCTACGAGCAGTACTTC.

The chain has TRBV4-2 and TRBJ1-2; TRBD1 matches at 10 bases. The CDR3 runs 17 residues. The ends lost 3 bases at V and 4 bases at J; junction bases unmatched: 11. Per germline, CDR1 LGHNA and CDR2 YNFKEQ. The CDR3 sequence: CASSHLNGGQGGYGYTF. In DNA form, the CDR3 reads TGTGCCAGCAGCCACCTCAACGGAGGACAGGGGGGCTATGGCTACACCTTC.

In its sample, this clonotype was seen many times. The rearrangement uses TRBV10-3 and TRBJ2-7, with D uncertain. V was cut by 4 bases and J by 4 bases, with 11 bases left in between. The CDR3 loop spans 13 amino acids. From germline, CDR1 is ENHRY and CDR2 SYGVKD. CDR3 nucleotides: TGTGCCATCAGTGGGGTCAGCGAGTACGAGCAGTACTTC. It codes for CAISGVSEYEQYF.

There are a few counts of this clonotype. This chain connects TRBV4-1 to TRBJ2-5; tentative D call: TRBD1 (6 bases). The germline gives CDR1 MGHRA, CDR2 YSYEKL. V dropped 1 base and J dropped 1 base, with 7 bases sitting between them. The CDR3 covers 14 residues. In DNA form, the CDR3 reads TGCGCCAGCAGCCAAGGGGACACCCAAGAGACCCAGTACTTC. Translation gives CASSQGDTQETQYF.

The chain is built from TRBV5-1 and TRBJ1-1, with a possible D match to TRBD1 (5 bases). The V end lost 4 bases, the J end lost 2 bases, and 18 bases lay between the germline ends. CDR1 and CDR2 (germline): SGHRS, YFSETQ. CDR3 size: 16 residues. The CDR3 here is CASSGQGTIGNTEAFF. The CDR3 DNA follows: TGCGCCAGCAGCGGCCAGGGCACAATTGGAAACACTGAAGCTTTCTTT. Full variable domain (rest looked up from reference TRBV5-1 and TRBJ1-1): KAGVTQTPRYLIKTRGQQVTLSCSPISGHRSVSWYQQTPGQGLQFLFEYFSETQRNKGNFPGRFSGRQFSNSRSEMNVSTLELGDSALYLCASSGQGTIGNTEAFFGQGTRLTVV.

The chain recombines TRBV28 with TRBJ2-5; 8 bases match TRBD1. TRBJ2-7 explains the end of the DNA better; the J call may be wrong. CDR3 length: 16 residues. Germline V gene lookup returns CDR1 MDHEN and CDR2 SYDVKM. This chain's CDR3 is CASSPPPGTGGYEQYF. DNA for the CDR3: TGTGCCAGCAGTCCTCCCCCCGGGACAGGCGGCTACGAGCAGTACTTC.

There are a few counts of this clonotype. The chain links TRBV4-1 to TRBJ2-5; the D is unclear. Trimming removed 0 bases at V and 2 bases at J, with 10 bases between. Germline-derived CDR1 and CDR2 are MGHRA and YSYEKL. This CDR3 comprises 15 residues. The CDR3 protein is CASSQEQFFQETQYF. CDR3 DNA: TGCGCCAGCAGCCAAGAGCAGTTCTTTCAAGAGACCCAGTACTTC.

The chain recombines TRBV10-2 with TRBJ2-1; D may match TRBD1 or TRBD2 (6 bases each). The V end lost 2 bases, the J end lost 13 bases, and 18 bases lay between the germline ends. CDR1 is WSHSY, CDR2 SAAADI, per germline. The CDR3 loop spans 14 amino acids. This CDR3 reads CASSEGVEGGIQFF. In DNA, the CDR3 is TGCGCCAGCAGTGAGGGAGTAGAGGGGGGTATTCAGTTCTTC.

The chain joins TRBV3-1 to TRBJ2-3; tentative D call: TRBD2 (5 bases). Germline V gene lookup returns CDR1 LGHDT and CDR2 YNNKEL (reference sequence). Trimming took 3 bases from V and 2 from J, leaving 15 bases between them. This CDR3 is 16 amino acids long. The CDR3 nucleotides read TGTGCCAGCAGCCATGTACTAGAACCCGTCACAGATACGCAGTATTTT. Amino acid sequence: CASSHVLEPVTDTQYF.

The chain employs TRBV2 and TRBJ1-2; D is ambiguous. The CDR3 has 12 residues. Germline V gives CDR1 SNHLY, CDR2 FYNNEI. V was cut by 4 bases and J by 8 bases, with 11 bases left in between. CDR3 region: CASSVEDPGYTF. In DNA form, the CDR3 reads TGTGCCAGCAGTGTTGAGGACCCCGGCTACACCTTC.

Worth noting for this clonotype: The junction departs from germline at one end; a sequencing error may be responsible. The rearrangement links TRBV9 to TRBJ1-1; D is perhaps TRBD1 (6 bases). There are 14 residues in the CDR3. Germline values: CDR1 SGDLS, CDR2 YYNGEE. CDR3 protein: CVSSGGAGYTEAFF. CDR3 nucleotide sequence: TGTGTCAGCAGCGGGGGCGCGGGTTACACTGAAGCTTTCTTT.

This rearrangement joins TRBV7-6 to TRBJ2-1, with D perhaps assigned TRBD1 or TRBD2 (6 bases each). Germline-derived CDR1 and CDR2 are SGHVS and FNYEAQ. CDR3 length: 14 residues. Trimming pared 5 bases from V and 6 bases from J, leaving 14 bases between. Here the CDR3 reads CASSHRLGGNEQFF. The CDR3 nucleotides read TGTGCCAGCAGCCACCGACTAGGGGGCAATGAGCAGTTCTTC.

This clonotype was recorded a few times. J is TRBJ2-3 and V is TRBV20-1, with 9 bases fitting TRBD1. There are 14 residues in the CDR3. Germline-derived CDR1 and CDR2 are DFQATT and SNEGSKA (reference sequence). The junction had 4 bases not matched to a gene; V was cut back by 5 bases and J by 1 base. The CDR3 sequence is CSAGTGQGTDTQYF. The CDR3 DNA reads TGCAGTGCTGGGACAGGGCAGGGCACAGATACGCAGTATTTT.

The chain recombines TRBV7-9 with TRBJ1-2; 8 bases agree with TRBD1. With 1 base clipped from V and 3 bases from J, the junction kept 7 bases outside the gene matches. This CDR3 comprises 16 residues. Germline CDR1 is SEHNR and CDR2 is FQNEAQ (reference sequence). CDR3 sequence reads: CASSLGPGGADYGYTF. The CDR3 nucleotides are TGTGCCAGCAGCTTAGGTCCAGGGGGCGCCGACTATGGCTACACCTTC.

The chain joins TRBV18 to TRBJ1-2; D might be TRBD1 (5 bases). This CDR3 is built from 13 residues. V lost 0 bases and J 7 bases, leaving 9 bases between the germline ends. Germline V CDR1 and CDR2: KGHSH, LQKENI. In DNA, the CDR3 is TGTGCCAGCTCACCACCGACAGCTAGTGGCTACACCTTC. It codes for CASSPPTASGYTF.